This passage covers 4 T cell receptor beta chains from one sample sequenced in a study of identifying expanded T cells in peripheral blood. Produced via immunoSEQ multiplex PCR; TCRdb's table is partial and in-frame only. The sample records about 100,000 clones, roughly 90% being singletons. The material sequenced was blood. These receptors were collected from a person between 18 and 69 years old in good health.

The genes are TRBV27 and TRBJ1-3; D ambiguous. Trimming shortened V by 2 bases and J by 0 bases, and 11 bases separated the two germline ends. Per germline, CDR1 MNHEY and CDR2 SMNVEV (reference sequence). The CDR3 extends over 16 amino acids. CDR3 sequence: CASSLGPGSSGNTIYF. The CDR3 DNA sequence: TGTGCCAGCAGTTTAGGCCCGGGGAGCTCTGGAAACACCATATATTTT.

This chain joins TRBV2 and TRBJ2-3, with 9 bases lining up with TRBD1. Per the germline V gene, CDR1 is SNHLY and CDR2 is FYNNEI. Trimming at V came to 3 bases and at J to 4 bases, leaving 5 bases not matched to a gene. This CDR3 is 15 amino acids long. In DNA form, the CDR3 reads TGTGCCAGCAGTGAGGACAGGGGTGGCCCAGATACGCAGTATTTT. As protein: CASSEDRGGPDTQYF.

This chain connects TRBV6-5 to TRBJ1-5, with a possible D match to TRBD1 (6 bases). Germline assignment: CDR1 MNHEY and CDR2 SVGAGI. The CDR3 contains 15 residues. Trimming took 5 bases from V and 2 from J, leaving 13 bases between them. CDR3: CASSPQPGGNQPQHF. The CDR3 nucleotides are TGTGCCAGCAGTCCCCAACCAGGGGGCAATCAGCCCCAGCATTTT.

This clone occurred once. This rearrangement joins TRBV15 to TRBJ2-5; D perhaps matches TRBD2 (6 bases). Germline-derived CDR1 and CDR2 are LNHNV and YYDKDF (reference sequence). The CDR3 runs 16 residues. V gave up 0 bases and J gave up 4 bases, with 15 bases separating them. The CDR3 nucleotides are TGTGCCACCAGCAGAGATGGGGGGAAGCGCGGAGAGACCCAGTACTTC. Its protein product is CATSRDGGKRGETQYF.